Each of the 19 T cell receptor beta chains below was sequenced from the same sample in a study of response to subunit inactivated influenza vaccine. TCRdb re-analysed the RT-PCR reads in MiXCR, keeping a single row per CDR3 protein. The top ten clones hold about 7.4% of a sample with roughly 710,000 distinct CDR3 sequences, around 15% of them seen once. The input for sequencing was PBMCs from blood, taken 14 to 15 days before vaccination. Receptor source: a middle-aged man who received an inactivated influenza vaccine.

This clonotype occurred a few times. The chain is built from TRBV29-1 and TRBJ2-7; the D gene is possibly TRBD2 (5 bases). Between the trimmed V and J ends, which lost 7 bases and 9 bases, there was a span of 19 bases. CDR3 length equals 12 residues. The germline gives CDR1 SQVTM, CDR2 ANQGSEA. CDR3 sequence: CSAQPGRGRQYF. CDR3 nucleotide sequence: TGCAGCGCTCAACCTGGGCGTGGGAGGCAGTACTTC.

This clonotype was picked up a small number of times. The chain couples TRBV28 to TRBJ2-7; TRBD2 agrees at 9 bases. CDR3 length equals 16 residues. V dropped 1 base and J dropped 1; count of bases not matched to a gene: 5. The germline CDR1 and CDR2 sequences are MDHEN and SYDVKM. CDR3 loop: CASSLFSSGASYEQYF. The DNA for the CDR3 is TGTGCCAGCAGTTTATTTTCTAGCGGGGCTTCCTACGAGCAGTACTTC.

This clonotype was recorded a few times. The chain uses TRBV9 and TRBJ2-2, with D perhaps matching TRBD1 or TRBD2 (6 bases each). The CDR3 runs 15 residues. Germline CDR1 and CDR2: SGDLS and YYNGEE. V was shortened by 0 bases and J by 4 bases, with 10 bases between the two germline ends. CDR3 region: CASSVAQGGTGELFF. In nucleotides, the CDR3 is TGTGCCAGCAGCGTAGCACAGGGAGGCACCGGGGAGCTGTTTTTT.

This clonotype was seen more than once but under ten times. The chain carries TRBV5-1 and TRBJ2-7, with D perhaps being TRBD1 or TRBD2 (6 bases each). CDR1 and CDR2 (germline): SGHRS, YFSETQ. The CDR3 extends over 14 amino acids. Trimming removed 5 bases at V and 4 bases at J, with 16 bases between. DNA of the CDR3: TGCGCCAGCAGTCCAGGGGACTTATTTTACGAGCAGTACTTC. Translation: CASSPGDLFYEQYF. Supplemented by reference TRBV5-1 and TRBJ2-7, the full variable domain reads KAGVTQTPRYLIKTRGQQVTLSCSPISGHRSVSWYQQTPGQGLQFLFEYFSETQRNKGNFPGRFSGRQFSNSRSEMNVSTLELGDSALYLCASSPGDLFYEQYFGPGTRLTVT.

The chain recombines TRBV6-2 or TRBV6-3 with TRBJ2-1, with TRBD2 as a possible D gene (5 bases). The V gene lost 7 bases and the J gene lost 1 base, with 14 bases spanning the gap. CDR1 is MNHEY and CDR2 is SVGEGT in the germline V gene. The CDR3 totals 15 residues. In DNA, the CDR3 is TGTGCCAGCATCCCCGCGAGCGGTTCCTACAATGAGCAGTTCTTC. This codes for CASIPASGSYNEQFF.

The chain carries TRBV2 and TRBJ1-2; TRBD1 might be the D (5 bases). The CDR3 is made up of 14 amino acids. V was shortened by 3 bases and J by 4 bases, with 12 bases between the two germline ends. CDR1 SNHLY and CDR2 FYNNEI come from the germline V gene. The CDR3 is CASSEAGISYGYTF. In DNA form, the CDR3 reads TGTGCCAGCAGTGAGGCAGGGATTAGCTATGGCTACACCTTC.

This clonotype came up many times. The V call is TRBV5-1, the J call TRBJ2-6; D gene unclear. This CDR3 comprises 15 residues. The germline V and J ends were trimmed by 2 bases and 0 bases, with 6 bases remaining between them. CDR1 and CDR2 from the germline V gene are SGHRS and YFSETQ. The CDR3 loop is CASSLMTSGANVLTF. The CDR3 DNA sequence: TGCGCCAGCAGCTTAATGACCTCTGGGGCCAACGTCCTGACTTTC.

The rearrangement joins TRBV5-5 to TRBJ2-4; D is ambiguous. The germline V gene encodes CDR1 SGHKS and CDR2 YYEKEE (reference sequence). The CDR3 runs 18 residues. V was cut by 0 bases and J by 0 bases, with 16 bases left in between. The CDR3: CASSLGAERPLAKNIQYF. The CDR3 bases are TGTGCCAGCAGCTTGGGTGCGGAGAGACCTTTAGCCAAAAACATTCAGTACTTC.

Only a few counts were recorded for this clonotype. This chain joins TRBV9 and TRBJ2-1, with 7 positions matching TRBD1. V trimming: 2 bases; J trimming: 4 bases; junction bases outside the gene matches: 3. CDR3 length: 14 residues. CDR1 and CDR2 (germline): SGDLS, YYNGEE. In DNA, the CDR3 is TGTGCCAGCAGCGTCACAGGGGATTACAATGAGCAGTTCTTC. Its protein product is CASSVTGDYNEQFF.

The V call is TRBV11-2, the J call TRBJ1-1, with no clear D. V shed 5 bases and J shed 3 bases, with 10 bases lying between them. The CDR3 has 13 residues. Germline CDR1 and CDR2: SGHAT and FQNNGV. The CDR3 sequence: CASSADKDTEAFF. Written as DNA, the CDR3 is TGTGCCAGCAGCGCCGACAAGGACACTGAAGCTTTCTTT.

This clonotype occurred a few times. The chain combines TRBV3-1 with TRBJ2-3; tentative D call: TRBD1 (5 bases). Trimming left V 0 bases short and J 0 bases short, with 10 bases between. The CDR3 runs 16 residues. Germline-derived CDR1 and CDR2 are LGHDT and YNNKEL (reference sequence). The CDR3 protein is CASSQDHRSSTDTQYF. The CDR3 nucleotides read TGTGCCAGCAGCCAAGATCACAGGTCTAGCACAGATACGCAGTATTTT.

The V and J genes are TRBV6-2 or TRBV6-3 and TRBJ2-1, with TRBD2 identical over 8 bases. Germline CDR1 reads MNHEY; CDR2 reads SVGEGT. V shed 2 bases and J 0 bases; nucleotides not matched to a gene: 6. The CDR3 consists of 17 residues. The CDR3 nucleotides are TGTGCCAGCAGTTACGAAACGGGAGGGCCCTCCTACAATGAGCAGTTCTTC. This gives the protein CASSYETGGPSYNEQFF.

This clonotype was counted a few times. The V and J genes are TRBV7-9 and TRBJ2-7; maybe TRBD1 (5 bases). There are 16 residues in the CDR3. The ends were cut back, 5 bases at V and 1 base at J, with 18 bases in the middle. The germline CDR1 and CDR2 sequences are SEHNR and FQNEAQ (reference sequence). The CDR3 sequence: CASSAVGQGKSYEQYF. The CDR3 nucleotides read TGTGCCAGCAGCGCCGTAGGTCAGGGCAAGTCCTACGAGCAGTACTTC.

This clonotype was counted at least ten times. The chain employs TRBV9 and TRBJ2-7; 7 nucleotides agree with TRBD1. Germline CDR1 SGDLS, CDR2 YYNGEE. With V trimmed by 3 bases and J by 0 bases, 3 bases remained unmatched. This CDR3 is built from 14 residues. CDR3 residues: CASSARDSSYEQYF. CDR3 DNA: TGTGCCAGCAGCGCCCGGGACAGCTCCTACGAGCAGTACTTC. Together with reference TRBV9 and TRBJ2-7, the CDR3 gives the full variable domain: DSGVTQTPKHLITATGQRVTLRCSPRSGDLSVYWYQQSLDQGLQFLIQYYNGEERAKGNILERFSAQQFPDLHSELNLSSLELGDSALYFCASSARDSSYEQYFGPGTRLTVT.

This clonotype showed up just a few times. This chain links TRBV7-2 with TRBJ2-5; the D gene is possibly TRBD1 (6 bases). CDR1 SGHTA and CDR2 FQGNSA come from the germline V gene. The V gene lost 2 bases and the J gene lost 1 base, with 14 bases spanning the gap. The CDR3 spans 16 residues. CDR3 nucleotides: TGTGCCAGCAGCTTATCGGCAGGGGTTATCCAAGAGACCCAGTACTTC. It specifies CASSLSAGVIQETQYF.

V is TRBV5-1 and J is TRBJ1-3; D might be TRBD1 (5 bases). Trimming shortened V by 4 bases and J by 1 base, and 15 bases separated the two germline ends. This CDR3 region has 16 residues. CDR1 SGHRS and CDR2 YFSETQ come from the germline V gene. The CDR3 sequence: CASSRAPGTSGNTIYF. Here the CDR3 DNA reads TGCGCCAGCAGCAGAGCTCCAGGGACTTCTGGAAACACCATATATTTT. The full variable domain, rest sourced from reference TRBV5-1 and TRBJ1-3, is KAGVTQTPRYLIKTRGQQVTLSCSPISGHRSVSWYQQTPGQGLQFLFEYFSETQRNKGNFPGRFSGRQFSNSRSEMNVSTLELGDSALYLCASSRAPGTSGNTIYFGEGSWLTVV.

This clonotype was recorded many times. The chain is built from TRBV9 and TRBJ2-1, with D possibly called TRBD1 or TRBD2 (5 bases each). Germline V gene lookup returns CDR1 SGDLS and CDR2 YYNGEE. The V end lost 0 bases, the J end lost 9 bases, and 13 bases lay between the germline ends. This CDR3 contains 14 residues. The CDR3 is CASSVVGGPSEQFF. CDR3 coding DNA: TGTGCCAGCAGCGTAGTTGGGGGTCCAAGTGAGCAGTTCTTC.

This clonotype was counted a few times. The chain couples TRBV7-9 to TRBJ2-3; tentative D call: TRBD1 (5 bases). V was pared by 5 bases and J by 6 bases, with 15 bases between. The CDR3 length is 14 residues. Germline assignment: CDR1 SEHNR and CDR2 FQNEAQ (reference sequence). CDR3 sequence reads: CASSGIQATDTQYF. The CDR3 coding sequence is TGTGCCAGCAGCGGGATACAGGCAACGGATACGCAGTATTTT. The full variable domain, in which reference TRBV7-9 and TRBJ2-3 provide the parts outside the CDR3, is DTGVSQNPRHKITKRGQNVTFRCDPISEHNRLYWYRQTLGQGPEFLTYFQNEAQLEKSRLLSDRFSAERPKGSFSTLEIQRTEQGDSAMYLCASSGIQATDTQYFGPGTRLTVL.

The V call is TRBV30, the J call TRBJ2-3, with 12 bases identical to TRBD2. The trim removed 4 bases at V and 2 bases at J, leaving 4 bases unmatched. The CDR3 contains 15 residues. Germline V gives CDR1 GTSNPN, CDR2 SVGIG (reference sequence). In DNA form, the CDR3 reads TGTGCCTGGACCGGACTAGCGGGAATCACAGATACGCAGTATTTT. This encodes CAWTGLAGITDTQYF.